This T cell receptor beta chain was recovered during a study of Graves' ophthalmopathy and Graves' hyperthyroidism. The CDR3 consists of 14 residues. Germline assignment: CDR1 DFQATT and CDR2 SNEGSKA (reference sequence). Between the trimmed V and J ends, which lost 0 bases and 1 base, there was a span of 4 bases. Beta-chain TCR CDR3 regions were amplified from RNA transcripts. RT-PCR with HTBI primers came first, then second-round multiplex PCR. TCRdb itself ran the multiplex PCR reads through MiXCR, one entry per CDR3 protein. The repertoire includes almost 750,000 distinct CDR3 sequences, 35% to 50% of them detected once, and around 40% sits in the top ten.

The chain employs TRBV20-1 and TRBJ2-6; D is unresolved. Sequencing was performed on peripheral blood. This sequence was found in an adult man with Graves' ophthalmopathy. The CDR3 sequence: CSARDLSGANVLTF. Here the CDR3 DNA reads TGCAGTGCTAGAGATCTTTCTGGGGCCAACGTCCTGACTTTC.